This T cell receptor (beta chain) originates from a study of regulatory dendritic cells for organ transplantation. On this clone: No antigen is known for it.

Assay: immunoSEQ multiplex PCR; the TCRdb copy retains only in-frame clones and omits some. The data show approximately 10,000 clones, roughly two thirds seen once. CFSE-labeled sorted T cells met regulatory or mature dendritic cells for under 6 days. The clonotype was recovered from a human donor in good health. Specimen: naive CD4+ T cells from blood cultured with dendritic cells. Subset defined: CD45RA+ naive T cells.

In nucleotides, the CDR3 is TGCGCCAGCAGCTTGGGAGGGACAGGGGGCACTGAAGCTTTCTTT. It codes for CASSLGGTGGTEAFF. The chain couples TRBV5-1 to TRBJ1-1, with 11 positions matching TRBD1. Germline V gives CDR1 SGHRS, CDR2 YFSETQ. The CDR3 is made up of 15 amino acids. V shed 0 bases, J shed 4 bases, and the junction held 2 bases outside the gene matches.